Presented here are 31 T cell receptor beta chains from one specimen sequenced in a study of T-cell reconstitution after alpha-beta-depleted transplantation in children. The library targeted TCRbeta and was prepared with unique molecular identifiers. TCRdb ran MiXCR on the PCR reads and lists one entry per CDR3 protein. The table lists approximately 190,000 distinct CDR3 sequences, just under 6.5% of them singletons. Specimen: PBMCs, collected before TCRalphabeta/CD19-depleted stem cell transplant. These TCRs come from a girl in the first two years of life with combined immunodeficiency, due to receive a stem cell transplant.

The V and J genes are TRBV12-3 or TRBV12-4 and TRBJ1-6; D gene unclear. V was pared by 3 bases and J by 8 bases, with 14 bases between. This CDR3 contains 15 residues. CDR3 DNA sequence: TGTGCCAGCAGTTTGTACCGTGTCGGTGATTCACCCCTCCACTTT. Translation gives CASSLYRVGDSPLHF.

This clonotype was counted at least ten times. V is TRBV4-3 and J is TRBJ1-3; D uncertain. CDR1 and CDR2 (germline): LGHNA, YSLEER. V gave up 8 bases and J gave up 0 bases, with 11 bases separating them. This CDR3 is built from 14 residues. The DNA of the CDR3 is TGCGCCAGCGGGATAGGGAGCTCTGGAAACACCATATATTTT. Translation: CASGIGSSGNTIYF.

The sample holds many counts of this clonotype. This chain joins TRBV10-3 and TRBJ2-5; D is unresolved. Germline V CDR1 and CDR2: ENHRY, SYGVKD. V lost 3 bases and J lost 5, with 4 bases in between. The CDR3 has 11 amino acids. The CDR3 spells CAISDLETQYF. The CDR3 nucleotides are TGTGCCATCAGTGATTTGGAGACCCAGTACTTC.

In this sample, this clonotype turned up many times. CDR3: CASSPGQGVTEAFF. The CDR3 DNA sequence: TGTGCCAGCAGTCCGGGACAGGGGGTAACTGAAGCTTTCTTT. The genes are TRBV28 and TRBJ1-1; 11 positions agree with TRBD1. V lost 5 bases to trimming and J lost 5 bases; unmatched junction nucleotides: 4. The CDR3 contains 14 residues. Germline CDR1 MDHEN, CDR2 SYDVKM.

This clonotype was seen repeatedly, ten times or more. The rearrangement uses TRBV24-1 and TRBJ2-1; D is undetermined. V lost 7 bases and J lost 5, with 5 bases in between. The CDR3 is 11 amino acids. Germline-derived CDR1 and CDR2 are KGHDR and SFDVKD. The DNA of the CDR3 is TGTGCCACCAGGATAAACAATGAGCAGTTCTTC. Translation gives CATRINNEQFF.

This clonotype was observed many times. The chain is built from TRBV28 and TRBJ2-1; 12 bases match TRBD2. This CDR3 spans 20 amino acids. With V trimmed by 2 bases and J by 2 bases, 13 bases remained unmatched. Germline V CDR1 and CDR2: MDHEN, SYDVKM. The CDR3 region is CASSLPPTSGSIGAYNEQFF. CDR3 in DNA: TGTGCCAGCAGTTTACCCCCGACTAGCGGGAGTATCGGAGCCTACAATGAGCAGTTCTTC.

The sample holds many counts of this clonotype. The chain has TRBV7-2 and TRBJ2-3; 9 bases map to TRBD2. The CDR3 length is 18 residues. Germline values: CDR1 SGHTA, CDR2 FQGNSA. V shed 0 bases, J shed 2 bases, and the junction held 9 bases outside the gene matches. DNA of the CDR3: TGTGCCAGCAGCTTAGCAACGGGGCTAGCGGGGCTCACAGATACGCAGTATTTT. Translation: CASSLATGLAGLTDTQYF.

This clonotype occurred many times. CDR3 coding DNA: TGCAGCGGAACAGACTCGAACACCGGGGAGCTGTTTTTT. Translated, it gives CSGTDSNTGELFF. This chain connects TRBV29-1 to TRBJ2-2; D is ambiguous. The CDR3 extends over 13 amino acids. Per the germline V gene, CDR1 is SQVTM and CDR2 is ANQGSEA. V lost 7 bases and J 0 bases, leaving 9 bases between the germline ends.

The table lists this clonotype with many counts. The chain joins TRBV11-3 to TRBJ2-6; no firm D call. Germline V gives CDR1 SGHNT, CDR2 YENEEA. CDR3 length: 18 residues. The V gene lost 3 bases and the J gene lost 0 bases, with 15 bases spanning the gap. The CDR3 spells CASSFWYDLSSGANVLTF. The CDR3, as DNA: TGTGCCAGCAGCTTTTGGTATGATCTAAGCTCTGGGGCCAACGTCCTGACTTTC.

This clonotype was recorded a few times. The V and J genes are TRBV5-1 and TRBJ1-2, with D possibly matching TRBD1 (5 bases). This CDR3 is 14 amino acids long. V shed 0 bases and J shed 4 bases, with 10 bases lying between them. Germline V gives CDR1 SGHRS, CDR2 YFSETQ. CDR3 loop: CASSLDGRGYGYTF. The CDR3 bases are TGCGCCAGCAGCTTGGATGGGAGGGGCTATGGCTACACCTTC.

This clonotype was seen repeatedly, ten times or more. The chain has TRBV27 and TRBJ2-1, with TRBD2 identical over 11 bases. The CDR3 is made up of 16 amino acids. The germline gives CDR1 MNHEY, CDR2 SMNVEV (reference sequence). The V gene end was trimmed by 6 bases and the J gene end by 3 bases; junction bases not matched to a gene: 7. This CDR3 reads CASRGLTSGVYNEQFF. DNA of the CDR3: TGTGCCAGCAGAGGATTGACTAGCGGGGTCTACAATGAGCAGTTCTTC.

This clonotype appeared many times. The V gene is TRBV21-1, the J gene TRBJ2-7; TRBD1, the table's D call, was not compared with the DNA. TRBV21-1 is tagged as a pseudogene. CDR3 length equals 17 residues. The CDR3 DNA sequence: TGTGCCAGCAGCAAACTCGGGGGGGCGAGTCCTCACTACGAGCAGTACTTC. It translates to CASSKLGGASPHYEQYF.

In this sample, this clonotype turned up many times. For the CDR3, the DNA is TGTGCCACCAGCAGAGAGGCACCAAGCTCCTACAATGAGCAGTTCTTC. Its translation: CATSREAPSSYNEQFF. The chain combines TRBV15 with TRBJ2-1, with D uncertain. This CDR3 is built from 16 residues. Germline V CDR1 and CDR2: LNHNV, YYDKDF (reference sequence). The ends were cut back, 0 bases at V and 0 bases at J, with 9 bases in the middle.

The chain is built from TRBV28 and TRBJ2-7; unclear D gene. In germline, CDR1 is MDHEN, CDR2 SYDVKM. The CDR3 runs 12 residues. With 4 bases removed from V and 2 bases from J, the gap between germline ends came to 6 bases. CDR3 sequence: CASSSQTYEQYF. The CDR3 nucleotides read TGTGCCAGCAGTTCCCAAACCTACGAGCAGTACTTC.

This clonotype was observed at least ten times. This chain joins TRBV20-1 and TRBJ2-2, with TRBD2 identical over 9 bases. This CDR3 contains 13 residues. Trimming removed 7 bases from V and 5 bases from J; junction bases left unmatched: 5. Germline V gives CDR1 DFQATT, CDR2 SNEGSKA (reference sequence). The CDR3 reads CSVRSGGTGELFF. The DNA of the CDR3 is TGCAGTGTTCGAAGCGGGGGGACCGGGGAGCTGTTTTTT.

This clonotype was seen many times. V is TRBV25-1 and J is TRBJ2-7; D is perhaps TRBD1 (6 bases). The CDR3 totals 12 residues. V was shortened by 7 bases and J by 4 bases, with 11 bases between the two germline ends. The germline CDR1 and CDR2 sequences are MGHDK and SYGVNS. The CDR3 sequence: CASTQGVYEQYF. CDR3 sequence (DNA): TGTGCCAGCACACAGGGTGTTTACGAGCAGTACTTC.

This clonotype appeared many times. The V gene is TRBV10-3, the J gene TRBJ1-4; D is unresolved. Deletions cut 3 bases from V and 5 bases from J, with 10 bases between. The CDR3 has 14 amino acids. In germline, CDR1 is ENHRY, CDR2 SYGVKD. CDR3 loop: CAISDPWSNEKLFF. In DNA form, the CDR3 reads TGTGCCATCAGTGACCCGTGGTCGAATGAAAAACTGTTTTTT.

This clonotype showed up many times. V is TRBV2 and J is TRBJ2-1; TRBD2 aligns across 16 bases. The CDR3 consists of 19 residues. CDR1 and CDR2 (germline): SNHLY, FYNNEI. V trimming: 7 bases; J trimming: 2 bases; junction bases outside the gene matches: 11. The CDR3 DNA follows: TGTGCCAGCAAGGGACCGGGACTAGCGGGAGGGACTCCCTACAATGAGCAGTTCTTC. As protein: CASKGPGLAGGTPYNEQFF.

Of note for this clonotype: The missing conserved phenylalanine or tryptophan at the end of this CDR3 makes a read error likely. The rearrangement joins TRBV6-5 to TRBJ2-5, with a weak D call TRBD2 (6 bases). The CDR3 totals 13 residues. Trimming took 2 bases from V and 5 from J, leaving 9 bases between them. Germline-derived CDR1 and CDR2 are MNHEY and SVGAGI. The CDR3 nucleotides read TGTGCCAGCAGTTACACTGGGGGGGAGACCCAGTACTCC. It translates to CASSYTGGETQYS.

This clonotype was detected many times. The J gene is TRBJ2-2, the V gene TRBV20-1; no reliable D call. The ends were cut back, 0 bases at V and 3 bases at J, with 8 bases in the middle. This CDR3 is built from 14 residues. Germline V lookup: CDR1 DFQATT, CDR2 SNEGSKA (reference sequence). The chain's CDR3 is CSARDPQYTGELFF. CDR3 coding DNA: TGCAGTGCTAGAGATCCCCAATACACCGGGGAGCTGTTTTTT.

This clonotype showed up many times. CDR3 amino acids: CSATSDRGYEQYF. Written as DNA, the CDR3 is TGCAGTGCCACATCAGACAGGGGGTACGAGCAGTACTTC. The chain is built from TRBV20-1 and TRBJ2-7; TRBD1 matches at 9 bases. The trim removed 6 bases at V and 4 bases at J, leaving 7 bases unmatched. Germline V gives CDR1 DFQATT, CDR2 SNEGSKA (reference sequence). CDR3 length equals 13 residues.

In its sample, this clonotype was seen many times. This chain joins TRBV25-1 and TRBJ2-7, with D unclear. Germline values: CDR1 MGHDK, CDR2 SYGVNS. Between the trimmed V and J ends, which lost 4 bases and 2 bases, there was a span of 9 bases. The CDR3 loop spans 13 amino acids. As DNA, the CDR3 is TGTGCCAGCAGTGTTGGCGGTACCTACGAGCAGTACTTC. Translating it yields CASSVGGTYEQYF.

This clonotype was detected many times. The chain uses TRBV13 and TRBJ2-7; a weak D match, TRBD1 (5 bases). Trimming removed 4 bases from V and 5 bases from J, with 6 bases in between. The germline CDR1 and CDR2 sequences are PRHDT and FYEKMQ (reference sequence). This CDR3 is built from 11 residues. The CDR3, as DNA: TGTGCCAGCAGCTCACAGGACGAGCAGTACTTC. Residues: CASSSQDEQYF.

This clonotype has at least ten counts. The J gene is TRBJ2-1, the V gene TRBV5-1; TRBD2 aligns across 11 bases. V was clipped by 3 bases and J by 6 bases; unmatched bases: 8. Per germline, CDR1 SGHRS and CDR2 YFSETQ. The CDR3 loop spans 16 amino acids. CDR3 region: CASSSILLAGVNEQFF. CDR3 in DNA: TGCGCCAGCAGCTCTATCTTACTAGCGGGAGTCAATGAGCAGTTCTTC. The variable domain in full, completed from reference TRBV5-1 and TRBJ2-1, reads KAGVTQTPRYLIKTRGQQVTLSCSPISGHRSVSWYQQTPGQGLQFLFEYFSETQRNKGNFPGRFSGRQFSNSRSEMNVSTLELGDSALYLCASSSILLAGVNEQFFGPGTRLTVL.

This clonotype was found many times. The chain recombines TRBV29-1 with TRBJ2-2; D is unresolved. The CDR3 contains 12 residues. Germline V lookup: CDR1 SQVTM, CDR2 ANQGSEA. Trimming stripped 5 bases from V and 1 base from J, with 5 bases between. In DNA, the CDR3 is TGCAGCGTTAGGGAGAACACCGGGGAGCTGTTTTTT. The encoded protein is CSVRENTGELFF.

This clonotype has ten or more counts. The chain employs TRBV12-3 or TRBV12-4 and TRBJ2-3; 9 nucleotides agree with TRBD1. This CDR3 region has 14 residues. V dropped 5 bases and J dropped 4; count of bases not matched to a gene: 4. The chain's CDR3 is CASSVTGGPDTQYF. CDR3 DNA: TGTGCCAGCAGTGTGACAGGGGGTCCAGATACGCAGTATTTT.

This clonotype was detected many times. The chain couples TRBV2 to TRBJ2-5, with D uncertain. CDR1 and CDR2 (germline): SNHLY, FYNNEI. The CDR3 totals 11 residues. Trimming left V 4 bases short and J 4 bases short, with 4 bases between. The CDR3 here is CASSGGETQYF. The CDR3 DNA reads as TGTGCCAGCAGTGGGGGAGAGACCCAGTACTTC.

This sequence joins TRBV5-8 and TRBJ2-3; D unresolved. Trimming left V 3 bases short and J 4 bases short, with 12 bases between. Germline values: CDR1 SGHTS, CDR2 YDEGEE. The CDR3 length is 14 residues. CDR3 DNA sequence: TGTGCCAGCAGCTCGCCCACCGGATCAGATACGCAGTATTTT. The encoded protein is CASSSPTGSDTQYF.

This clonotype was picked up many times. The CDR3 protein is CASRWGGSYEQYF. The CDR3 coding sequence is TGTGCCAGCCGCTGGGGTGGCTCCTACGAGCAGTACTTC. The chain is built from TRBV27 and TRBJ2-7; D remains unclear. V was clipped by 8 bases and J by 0 bases, with 11 bases between them. This CDR3 is built from 13 residues. Germline CDR1 and CDR2: MNHEY and SMNVEV (reference sequence).

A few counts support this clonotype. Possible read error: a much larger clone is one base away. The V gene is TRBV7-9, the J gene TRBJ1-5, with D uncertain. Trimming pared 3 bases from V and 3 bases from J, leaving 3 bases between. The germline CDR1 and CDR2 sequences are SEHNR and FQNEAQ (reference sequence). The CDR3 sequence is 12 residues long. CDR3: CASSFPNQPQHF. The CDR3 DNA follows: TGTGCCAGCAGCTTCCCCAATCAGCCCCAGCATTTT.

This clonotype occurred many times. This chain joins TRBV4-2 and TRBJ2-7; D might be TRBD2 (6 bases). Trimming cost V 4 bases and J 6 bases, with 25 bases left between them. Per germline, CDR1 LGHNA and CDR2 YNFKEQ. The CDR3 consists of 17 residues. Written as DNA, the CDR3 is TGTGCCAGCAGCCCGTATCAGTTTCCGGGGGTGGCCACCGAGCAGTACTTC. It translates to CASSPYQFPGVATEQYF.